One sample yielded the 30 T cell receptor beta chains listed below, sequenced in a study of shared clonotypes between healthy human individuals. Profiling relied on immunoSEQ multiplex PCR, and the TCRdb table lists in-frame clones only, not all of them. The profile shows some 1.1 million clones, 70% to 80% of them singletons. The sequenced sample consisted of memory CD4+ T cells from PBMCs. As to subset: CD45RA-negative fraction. Receptor source: a man aged 18 to 35 in good health. Some clones in this sample may be carry-over from other donors' samples.

The chain has TRBV2 and TRBJ2-2, with a tentative D call TRBD2 (6 bases). Germline V gene data show CDR1 as SNHLY and CDR2 as FYNNEI. The CDR3 is 15 amino acids. V was shortened by 6 bases and J by 2 bases, with 13 bases between the two germline ends. The CDR3 is CASRFKTSNTGELFF. CDR3 sequence (DNA): TGTGCCAGCAGATTCAAGACTAGTAACACCGGGGAGCTGTTTTTT.

This chain links TRBV5-1 with TRBJ2-3; 7 bases line up with TRBD1. This CDR3 has 14 amino acids. Germline trimming cut 3 bases from V and 0 bases from J; bases unmatched to any gene: 1. Germline assignment: CDR1 SGHRS and CDR2 YFSETQ. CDR3 loop: CASSWDSSTDTQYF. As DNA, the CDR3 is TGCGCCAGCAGCTGGGACAGCAGCACAGATACGCAGTATTTT.

With respect to this clone: This clone may be a read error of a much larger clone one base away. The genes are TRBV7-9 and TRBJ1-2, with 10 bases aligning to TRBD1. The CDR3 has 13 amino acids. CDR1 is SEHNR, CDR2 FQNEAQ, per germline (reference sequence). Trimming at V came to 5 bases and at J to 6 bases, leaving 3 bases not matched to a gene. DNA of the CDR3: TGTGCCAGCAGCCCGACAGGGGGCGATGGCTACACCTTC. Encoded protein: CASSPTGGDGYTF.

This clone was observed a single time. The chain recombines TRBV29-1 with TRBJ2-3; D remains ambiguous. Per germline, CDR1 SQVTM and CDR2 ANQGSEA. This CDR3 has 14 residues. V dropped 2 bases and J dropped 0 bases, with 9 bases sitting between them. The CDR3 is CSVENPRSTDTQYF. The CDR3 DNA follows: TGCAGCGTTGAAAACCCGCGGAGCACAGATACGCAGTATTTT.

DNA for the CDR3: TGTGCCAGCACCACCTTTCCCCCCGCGCCCCGCTACGAGCAGTACTTC. Amino acid sequence: CASTTFPPAPRYEQYF. The rearrangement uses TRBV7-9 and TRBJ2-7, with D unclear. The V and J ends lost 7 bases and 3 bases respectively, with 22 bases between them. In germline, CDR1 is SEHNR, CDR2 FQNEAQ (reference sequence). The CDR3 length is 16 residues. The variable domain in full, with the rest retrieved from reference TRBV7-9 and TRBJ2-7, is DTGVSQNPRHKITKRGQNVTFRCDPISEHNRLYWYRQTLGQGPEFLTYFQNEAQLEKSRLLSDRFSAERPKGSFSTLEIQRTEQGDSAMYLCASTTFPPAPRYEQYFGPGTRLTVT.

This clone was seen a handful of times. The chain combines TRBV25-1 with TRBJ1-2, with D unclear. V was cut by 4 bases and J by 7 bases, with 7 bases left in between. This CDR3 comprises 11 residues. The V gene's germline CDR1 is MGHDK and CDR2 SYGVNS. This CDR3 is CASSAFGGYTF. CDR3 nucleotide sequence: TGTGCCAGCAGTGCATTCGGTGGCTACACCTTC.

V gene TRBV5-5 combines with J gene TRBJ1-5, with D possibly TRBD1 on 5 matching bases. Looked up from germline, CDR1 is SGHKS and CDR2 is YYEKEE (reference sequence). Trimming took off 2 bases at V and 5 bases at J, with 11 bases between the two ends. This CDR3 spans 14 amino acids. The CDR3 is CASSFRSGDQPQHF. The CDR3 region has the DNA TGTGCCAGCAGCTTCCGGTCGGGGGATCAGCCCCAGCATTTT.

This clone has more than one count but fewer than ten. The genes are TRBV28 and TRBJ2-6, with 9 bases that match TRBD1. The junction had 6 bases not matched to a gene; V was cut back by 7 bases and J by 2 bases. The germline gives CDR1 MDHEN, CDR2 SYDVKM. The CDR3 is made up of 16 amino acids. The CDR3 bases are TGTGCCAGCACGACAGGGGGGGAGACTGGGGCCAACGTCCTGACTTTC. Amino acids: CASTTGGETGANVLTF.

This clone was picked up a small number of times. The sample holds other DNA sequences that translate to the same CDR3. The chain couples TRBV7-9 to TRBJ2-7, with 9 bases that match TRBD1. The germline CDR1 and CDR2 sequences are SEHNR and FQNEAQ (reference sequence). J lost 1 base, V lost 6 bases, and 4 bases had no gene match. This CDR3 spans 14 amino acids. In DNA, the CDR3 is TGTGCCAGCAGTCCGACAGGGGGGTCCTACGAGCAGTACTTC. It specifies CASSPTGGSYEQYF. The full variable domain, its missing parts supplied by reference TRBV7-9 and TRBJ2-7, is DTGVSQNPRHKITKRGQNVTFRCDPISEHNRLYWYRQTLGQGPEFLTYFQNEAQLEKSRLLSDRFSAERPKGSFSTLEIQRTEQGDSAMYLCASSPTGGSYEQYFGPGTRLTVT.

The J gene is TRBJ2-2, the V gene TRBV5-6, with 11 bases matching TRBD2. Germline V CDR1 and CDR2: SGHDT, YYEEEE. The CDR3 is 16 residues long. V dropped 4 bases and J dropped 4; count of bases not matched to a gene: 6. CDR3 loop: CASSPGLAAVTGELFF. The CDR3 DNA sequence: TGTGCCAGCAGCCCGGGACTAGCGGCCGTCACCGGGGAGCTGTTTTTT.

The chain uses TRBV9 and TRBJ1-2; no definite D call. Trimming cost V 6 bases and J 6 bases, with 24 bases left between them. Germline-derived CDR1 and CDR2 are SGDLS and YYNGEE. CDR3 length equals 16 residues. CDR3 coding DNA: TGTGCCAGCAACGTGTCCGGGGAGCCTAGGATTGATGGCTACACCTTC. Amino acids: CASNVSGEPRIDGYTF.

The chain is built from TRBV2 and TRBJ2-5; D may be TRBD1 (6 bases). V lost 2 bases and J 5 bases, leaving 6 bases between the germline ends. The germline V gene has CDR1 SNHLY and CDR2 FYNNEI. The CDR3 runs to 12 residues. The CDR3 DNA is TGTGCCAGCAGTGAACAGGGGGAGACCCAGTACTTC. The encoded protein is CASSEQGETQYF.

This clone occurred once. V gene TRBV7-8 combines with J gene TRBJ2-7; the match to TRBD1 covers 9 bases. The CDR3 spans 15 residues. Germline CDR1 is SGHVS and CDR2 is FQNEAQ. Losses at the gene ends were 2 bases for V and 6 bases for J; bases not matched to a gene: 8. The CDR3 region is CASSLSGTGIVEQYF. For the CDR3, the DNA is TGTGCCAGCAGCTTATCAGGGACAGGGATAGTCGAGCAGTACTTC.

This clone was seen a handful of times. The rearrangement joins TRBV7-9 to TRBJ2-5, with 14 nucleotides matching TRBD2. The CDR3 sequence is 16 residues long. In germline, CDR1 is SEHNR, CDR2 FQNEAQ (reference sequence). Germline trimming cut 5 bases from V and 2 bases from J; bases unmatched to any gene: 4. CDR3 DNA sequence: TGTGCCAGCAGCGGTAGGACTAGCGGGAGGCAAGAGACCCAGTACTTC. Protein: CASSGRTSGRQETQYF.

This clone was counted at least ten times. The chain has TRBV5-4 and TRBJ1-1; unclear D gene. The germline V gene has CDR1 SGHNT and CDR2 YYREEE (reference sequence). The V and J ends lost 1 base and 4 bases respectively, with 11 bases between them. This CDR3 has 14 residues. The CDR3 sequence: CASSLKGTGTEAFF. CDR3 nucleotides: TGTGCCAGCAGCTTGAAGGGTACTGGCACTGAAGCTTTCTTT.

V and J are TRBV28 and TRBJ1-2; D gene uncertain. CDR3 length: 14 residues. The V end lost 6 bases, the J end lost 1 base, and 12 bases lay between the germline ends. Germline lookup yields CDR1 MDHEN and CDR2 SYDVKM. The CDR3 sequence is CASRDGDLNYGYTF. For the CDR3, the DNA is TGTGCCAGCAGGGACGGAGATCTTAACTATGGCTACACCTTC.

The genes are TRBV7-2 and TRBJ1-2; the D gene is possibly TRBD1 (5 bases). The CDR3 runs to 15 residues. The germline V and J ends were trimmed by 1 base and 6 bases, with 15 bases remaining between them. Germline loops: CDR1 SGHTA, CDR2 FQGNSA. CDR3 in DNA: TGTGCCAGCAGCTTAGTTCAGGGCCCCCCAAATGGCTACACCTTC. It codes for CASSLVQGPPNGYTF.

The chain carries TRBV19 and TRBJ2-7; the D is unclear. Trimming removed 1 base at V and 5 bases at J, with 15 bases between. In germline, CDR1 is LNHDA, CDR2 SQIVND (reference sequence). CDR3 length equals 15 residues. The CDR3 DNA reads TGTGCCAGTAGTATAGGCGGAACGGCTTCGAACGAGCAGTACTTC. It encodes CASSIGGTASNEQYF.

This chain joins TRBV18 and TRBJ1-1; D not resolved. The length of the CDR3 is 13 residues. Germline V gene data show CDR1 as KGHSH and CDR2 as LQKENI. The V gene lost 5 bases and the J gene lost 2 bases, with 9 bases spanning the gap. In DNA, the CDR3 is TGTGCCAGCTCAATACAGTATAACACTGAAGCTTTCTTT. It is translated as CASSIQYNTEAFF.

This rearrangement joins TRBV6-1 to TRBJ1-5; a weak D match, TRBD1 (6 bases). Trimming pared 2 bases from V and 0 bases from J, leaving 20 bases between. Germline V gene lookup returns CDR1 MNHNS and CDR2 SASEGT. The CDR3 covers 19 residues. The chain's CDR3 is CASSESYGTLAYSNQPQHF. The CDR3 DNA reads TGTGCCAGCAGTGAATCGTATGGGACACTCGCTTATAGCAATCAGCCCCAGCATTTT.

A note on this clone: The junction departs from germline at one end; a sequencing error may be responsible. This chain uses TRBV19 with TRBJ2-4; 7 bases are a match to TRBD1. Germline V lookup: CDR1 LNHDA, CDR2 SQIVND (reference sequence). The CDR3 is made up of 12 amino acids. The CDR3: CASTNRRDSPSF. CDR3 DNA sequence: TGTGCCAGTACTAACCGCCGGGACAGCCCCTCCTTC.

The chain couples TRBV28 to TRBJ1-5; D is unresolved. Trimming removed 5 bases at V and 5 bases at J, with 7 bases between. Germline CDR1 is MDHEN and CDR2 is SYDVKM. The CDR3 totals 12 residues. The CDR3 loop is CASSPPYQPQHF. In nucleotides, the CDR3 is TGTGCCAGCAGTCCCCCTTATCAGCCCCAGCATTTT. The whole variable domain, remainder taken from reference TRBV28 and TRBJ1-5, is DVKVTQSSRYLVKRTGEKVFLECVQDMDHENMFWYRQDPGLGLRLIYFSYDVKMKEKGDIPEGYSVSREKKERFSLILESASTNQTSMYLCASSPPYQPQHFGDGTRLSIL.

The chain employs TRBV27 and TRBJ2-7, with D perhaps TRBD1 or TRBD2 (7 bases each). The V gene's germline CDR1 is MNHEY and CDR2 SMNVEV (reference sequence). Trimming stripped 5 bases from V and 3 bases from J, with 17 bases between. The CDR3 has 15 amino acids. In DNA form, the CDR3 reads TGTGCCAGCAGTAGCTACAGGGGAGGGGACTACGAGCAGTACTTC. Translated: CASSSYRGGDYEQYF.

Worth noting for this clone: A read error is possible here, since a much larger clone lies one base away. The chain has TRBV2 and TRBJ2-5, with TRBD1 identical over 7 bases. Germline V lookup: CDR1 SNHLY, CDR2 FYNNEI. This CDR3 is built from 13 residues. Trimming removed 10 bases from V and 0 bases from J; junction bases left unmatched: 5. CDR3 sequence (DNA): TGTGCCACCCGGACAGGCAACCAAGAGACCCAGTACTTC. This translates into CATRTGNQETQYF.

Only a few counts were recorded for this clone. This chain links TRBV27 with TRBJ1-5, with D possibly being TRBD1 (5 bases). The CDR3 has 14 residues. CDR1 and CDR2 from the germline V gene are MNHEY and SMNVEV (reference sequence). Trimming took off 5 bases at V and 5 bases at J, with 13 bases between the two ends. CDR3 sequence (DNA): TGTGCCAGCAGTCTCCGGGGGACGGATCAGCCCCAGCATTTT. Protein product: CASSLRGTDQPQHF.

V gene TRBV4-2 combines with J gene TRBJ2-5, with 11 bases matching TRBD2. The V gene end was trimmed by 4 bases and the J gene end by 4 bases; junction bases not matched to a gene: 8. The CDR3 contains 16 residues. Germline assignment: CDR1 LGHNA and CDR2 YNFKEQ. For the CDR3, the DNA is TGTGCCAGCAGCCTTATAGCGGGAGGGCCAGCAGAGACCCAGTACTTC. The encoded protein is CASSLIAGGPAETQYF.

J is TRBJ2-7 and V is TRBV4-1; no firm D call. Germline assignment: CDR1 MGHRA and CDR2 YSYEKL. This CDR3 contains 17 residues. The V gene lost 0 bases and the J gene lost 0 bases, with 15 bases spanning the gap. CDR3 DNA: TGCGCCAGCAGCCAAGACGATCGGCAGGATCACTCCTACGAGCAGTACTTC. Encoded protein: CASSQDDRQDHSYEQYF.

The chain joins TRBV4-2 to TRBJ2-7; the D is unclear. This CDR3 spans 14 amino acids. CDR1 and CDR2 from the germline V gene are LGHNA and YNFKEQ. V lost 0 bases and J lost 1, with 7 bases in between. The CDR3 loop reads CASSQDRRSYEQYF. The DNA for the CDR3 is TGTGCCAGCAGCCAAGACAGGAGATCCTACGAGCAGTACTTC.

The V and J genes are TRBV28 and TRBJ1-1, with D unclear. CDR3 length: 14 residues. Trimming shortened V by 7 bases and J by 4 bases, and 16 bases separated the two germline ends. Germline loops: CDR1 MDHEN, CDR2 SYDVKM. The CDR3 DNA reads as TGTGCCAGCACAGCGGCGGGGTCAGTCACTGAAGCTTTCTTT. Translating it yields CASTAAGSVTEAFF.

This rearrangement joins TRBV7-3 to TRBJ2-2; a weak D match, TRBD2 (6 bases). Per the germline V gene, CDR1 is SGHTA and CDR2 is FQGTGA. The CDR3 extends over 15 amino acids. V was clipped by 1 base and J by 1 base, with 7 bases between them. The CDR3 loop reads CASSLIGGNTGELFF. CDR3 DNA: TGTGCCAGCAGCTTAATCGGGGGGAACACCGGGGAGCTGTTTTTT.